The rows below give T cell receptor beta chains drawn from one sample of a study of HIV-infected patients and healthy controls. TCRdb redid the calling of the 5' RACE reads with MiXCR, one entry per CDR3 protein. The sample includes some 19,000 distinct CDR3 sequences, roughly a tenth of them seen just once. The sequenced sample consisted of blood. The receptors come from an adult in good health. Each CDR3 is given with its conserved first and last residue. Each record gives: D gene, V gene, clone size, J gene, CDR3 protein, CDR3 DNA. D genes are given only for firm matches. The size field is filled for only some rows; it gives once, few, many or a size class.

.,TRBV24-1,many,TRBJ2-5,CATSANGHSQTQYF,TGTGCCACCAGCGCCAATGGACACAGCCAGACCCAGTACTTC
.,TRBV4-2,.,TRBJ1-1,CASSHNGENTEAFF,TGTGCCAGCAGCCACAACGGGGAGAACACTGAAGCTTTCTTT
.,TRBV27,many,TRBJ2-7,CASSPTLAPHEQYF,TGTGCCAGCAGCCCAACCCTTGCCCCCCACGAGCAGTACTTC
.,TRBV19,once,TRBJ2-1,CASSMTEAGEQFF,TGTGCCAGTAGTATGACGGAAGCCGGGGAGCAGTTCTTC
.,TRBV10-1,medium-sized,TRBJ2-1,CASSGTESSYNEQFF,TGCGCCAGCAGTGGGACAGAAAGCTCCTACAATGAGCAGTTCTTC
.,TRBV6-5,.,TRBJ2-3,CASRQGLSTDTQYF,TGTGCCAGCAGACAGGGACTTAGCACAGATACGCAGTATTTT
.,TRBV29-1,medium-sized,TRBJ2-1,CSGGGLADSYNEQFF,TGCAGCGGAGGTGGGCTAGCAGACTCCTACAATGAGCAGTTCTTC
.,TRBV19,many,TRBJ2-1,CASSFRGGSSYNEQFF,TGTGCCAGTAGCTTCCGGGGCGGTAGCTCCTACAATGAGCAGTTCTTC
.,TRBV6-5,many,TRBJ2-1,CASSSFPGLYNEQFF,TGTGCCAGCAGTTCGTTCCCGGGACTTTACAATGAGCAGTTCTTC
.,TRBV20-1,.,TRBJ2-1,CSANRGGIYNEQFF,TGCAGTGCTAATCGAGGGGGTATATACAATGAGCAGTTCTTC
.,TRBV20-1,many,TRBJ2-2,CSARLSGANTGELFF,TGCAGTGCTAGACTTAGCGGAGCGAACACCGGGGAGCTGTTTTTT
TRBD2,TRBV7-2,.,TRBJ2-5,CASSSGTSDETQYF,TGTGCCAGCAGCTCCGGGACTAGTGACGAGACCCAGTACTTC
TRBD1,TRBV6-2/TRBV6-3,few,TRBJ2-4,CASSYSGQGVLPSDIQYF,TGTGCCAGCAGTTACTCGGGACAGGGTGTTTTGCCATCTGACATTCAGTACTTC
TRBD2,TRBV4-3,many,TRBJ2-5,CASSQSRLAAQETQYF,TGCGCCAGCAGCCAGTCAAGACTAGCGGCGCAGGAGACCCAGTACTTC
.,TRBV20-1,many,TRBJ2-5,CSAFGAGARETQYF,TGCAGTGCTTTTGGGGCGGGGGCGCGTGAGACCCAGTACTTC
.,TRBV12-3/TRBV12-4,few,TRBJ2-5,CASSYGETQYF,TGTGCCAGCAGTTACGGAGAGACCCAGTACTTC
.,TRBV12-3/TRBV12-4,medium-sized,TRBJ1-5,CASSWGSRDQPQHF,TGTGCCAGCAGTTGGGGCAGCAGAGATCAGCCCCAGCATTTT
.,TRBV6-6,.,TRBJ2-3,CASSHLVGDTQYF,TGTGCCAGCAGCCATTTGGTGGGGGATACGCAGTATTTT
.,TRBV7-9,.,TRBJ1-1,CASSLNGQNTEAFF,TGTGCCAGCAGCTTAAACGGCCAGAACACTGAAGCTTTCTTT
TRBD1,TRBV4-1,many,TRBJ1-1,CASSHTRGRSGNTEAFF,TGCGCCAGCAGCCATACCAGGGGGCGGTCAGGGAACACTGAAGCTTTCTTT
TRBD2,TRBV28,many,TRBJ2-4,CASGAGVALASIQYF,TGTGCCAGCGGAGCGGGAGTCGCCCTTGCTAGCATTCAGTACTTC
.,TRBV12-3/TRBV12-4,.,TRBJ1-1,CASSSGEFSMNTEAFF,TGTGCCAGCAGTTCGGGAGAGTTTAGCATGAACACTGAAGCTTTCTTT
TRBD2,TRBV7-2,medium-sized,TRBJ2-3,CASSPTSGLIDTQYF,TGTGCCAGCAGCCCTACTAGCGGGTTGATAGATACGCAGTATTTT
TRBD1,TRBV18,few,TRBJ1-5,CASSQDSGGAQPQHF,TGTGCCAGCTCACAGGACTCAGGGGGCGCCCAGCCCCAGCATTTT
.,TRBV6-1,many,TRBJ2-7,CASSEARAGQRPYEQYF,TGTGCCAGCAGTGAAGCGCGTGCGGGACAGCGGCCTTACGAGCAGTACTTC
.,TRBV28,few,TRBJ2-1,CASSLSGRNEQFF,TGTGCCAGCAGTTTATCAGGTCGGAATGAGCAGTTCTTC
.,TRBV11-2,few,TRBJ2-1,CASSPSYNEQFF,TGTGCCAGCAGCCCATCATACAATGAGCAGTTCTTC
TRBD2,TRBV20-1,many,TRBJ2-7,CSASGLAGWNYEQYF,TGCAGTGCAAGCGGACTAGCGGGATGGAACTACGAGCAGTACTTC
.,TRBV6-5,many,TRBJ2-3,CASSGEGDTQYF,TGTGCCAGCAGTGGAGAGGGGGATACGCAGTATTTT
.,TRBV29-1,many,TRBJ2-5,CSVPVAQETQYF,TGCAGCGTCCCCGTGGCCCAAGAGACCCAGTACTTC
.,TRBV7-9,medium-sized,TRBJ2-2,CASSSPASTNTGELFF,TGTGCCAGCAGCTCCCCCGCTAGCACAAACACCGGGGAGCTGTTTTTT
TRBD1,TRBV20-1,many,TRBJ2-7,CSASRPPGQGSEQYF,TGCAGTGCTTCAAGACCTCCGGGACAGGGGTCCGAGCAGTACTTC
.,TRBV27,.,TRBJ2-7,CASSPGPLGEQYF,TGTGCCAGCAGTCCCGGGCCTCTGGGGGAGCAGTACTTC
.,TRBV5-5,.,TRBJ2-5,CASSLKYYGGLQETQYF,TGTGCCAGCAGCTTGAAGTATTATGGGGGGCTCCAAGAGACCCAGTACTTC
.,TRBV5-1,many,TRBJ1-2,CASSLVSFNYTF,TGCGCCAGCAGCTTGGTTTCTTTTAACTACACCTTC
TRBD1,TRBV6-4,many,TRBJ2-1,CASSDSTGGYNEQFF,TGTGCCAGCAGTGACTCGACAGGGGGCTACAATGAGCAGTTCTTC
TRBD1,TRBV12-3/TRBV12-4,medium-sized,TRBJ2-3,CASRRGQGAQDTQYF,TGTGCCAGCAGAAGGGGACAGGGGGCGCAAGATACGCAGTATTTT
.,TRBV18,many,TRBJ2-1,CASSPNPVSSYNEQFF,TGTGCCAGCTCACCTAACCCCGTCAGCTCCTACAATGAGCAGTTCTTC
.,TRBV19,once,TRBJ2-5,CASSIDRQETQYF,TGTGCCAGTAGTATCGACAGGCAAGAGACCCAGTACTTC
TRBD1,TRBV7-9,many,TRBJ2-1,CASSPDGTGPYNEQFF,TGTGCCAGCAGCCCTGATGGGACAGGGCCATACAATGAGCAGTTCTTC